Following are 11 T cell receptor beta chains from one sample sequenced in a study of blood T cell repertoires in COVID-19. Clones were sequenced by immunoSEQ multiplex PCR, and TCRdb holds only the in-frame ones, with some missing. The sample records some 150,000 clones, around 91% being singletons. Input material: peripheral blood. The receptors come from a woman in her thirties or forties with acute or convalescent COVID-19.

The chain links TRBV5-1 to TRBJ2-3; TRBD2 agrees at 8 bases. There are 14 residues in the CDR3. Looked up from germline, CDR1 is SGHRS and CDR2 is YFSETQ. Unmatched junction bases numbered 5, after V lost 4 bases and J lost 4 bases. The CDR3 here is CASSQGTRADTQYF. The CDR3 DNA is TGCGCCAGCAGCCAAGGGACTAGGGCAGATACGCAGTATTTT.

The V call is TRBV24-1, the J call TRBJ2-2; 7 bases fit TRBD1. The CDR3 sequence is 14 residues long. The trim removed 10 bases at V and 3 bases at J, leaving 7 bases unmatched. Germline loops: CDR1 KGHDR, CDR2 SFDVKD. The CDR3 DNA sequence: TGTGCCACTACGAGGGGGCTAGACACCGGGGAGCTGTTTTTT. It yields the protein CATTRGLDTGELFF.

In its sample, this clone was seen once. The rearrangement links TRBV20-1 to TRBJ1-5, with 7 bases fitting TRBD1. Trimming removed 3 bases from V and 7 bases from J; junction bases left unmatched: 9. In germline, CDR1 is DFQATT, CDR2 SNEGSKA (reference sequence). This CDR3 is 14 amino acids long. The CDR3 DNA reads TGCAGTGCTAGTGCGAGGGGGCGTCGGCAGCCCCAGCATTTT. Its protein is CSASARGRRQPQHF.

This clone is a singleton in its sample. The V call is TRBV7-3, the J call TRBJ2-2; 12 bases line up with TRBD2. CDR3 length equals 17 residues. V gave up 0 bases and J gave up 7 bases; unmatched junction bases: 6. The germline gives CDR1 SGHTA, CDR2 FQGTGA. For the CDR3, the DNA is TGTGCCAGCAGCTTAACTCGGACTAGCGGGAAGGGCGGGGAGCTGTTTTTT. This translates into CASSLTRTSGKGGELFF.

This sequence joins TRBV29-1 and TRBJ1-1; no definite D call. The CDR3 is 11 amino acids. The V gene lost 5 bases and the J gene lost 11 bases, with 15 bases spanning the gap. CDR1 and CDR2 from the germline V gene are SQVTM and ANQGSEA. The CDR3 bases are TGCAGCGTTAACTCGGGGTGGAGGGCTTTCTTT. Encoded protein: CSVNSGWRAFF.

The chain joins TRBV10-3 to TRBJ1-2, with D maybe TRBD1 (5 bases). This CDR3 spans 15 amino acids. Germline assignment: CDR1 ENHRY and CDR2 SYGVKD. Trimming took off 4 bases at V and 4 bases at J, with 16 bases between the two ends. CDR3 DNA: TGTGCCATCAGTGTGGTCTACCAGGGTACCTATGGCTACACCTTC. It translates to CAISVVYQGTYGYTF.

The chain carries TRBV29-1 and TRBJ1-5, with TRBD1 identical over 10 bases. The V gene end was trimmed by 7 bases and the J gene end by 6 bases; junction bases not matched to a gene: 9. The CDR3 runs 14 residues. Germline CDR1 reads SQVTM; CDR2 reads ANQGSEA. CDR3 DNA: TGCAGCGCTGTCGGGACAGGGGAGGGTCAGCCCCAGCATTTT. This translates into CSAVGTGEGQPQHF.

J is TRBJ2-3 and V is TRBV20-1; D is unresolved. V was shortened by 6 bases and J by 1 base, with 5 bases between the two germline ends. The V gene's germline CDR1 is DFQATT and CDR2 SNEGSKA (reference sequence). The CDR3 totals 11 residues. The CDR3 reads CSALGTDTQYF. CDR3 nucleotides: TGCAGTGCCCTTGGCACAGATACGCAGTATTTT.

J is TRBJ2-1 and V is TRBV5-1; 7 bases fit TRBD2. V was clipped by 4 bases and J by 4 bases; unmatched bases: 8. The CDR3 is 15 residues long. Germline V gene data show CDR1 as SGHRS and CDR2 as YFSETQ. For the CDR3, the DNA is TGCGCCAGCAGCCTCCAATCGGGGGGTTACAATGAGCAGTTCTTC. Residues: CASSLQSGGYNEQFF.

The chain recombines TRBV7-9 with TRBJ2-7; weak D call: TRBD1 (5 bases). Germline values: CDR1 SEHNR, CDR2 FQNEAQ (reference sequence). CDR3 length equals 14 residues. Deletions cut 4 bases from V and 5 bases from J, with 15 bases between. The CDR3 protein is CASSSHNQGHEQYF. The CDR3 DNA sequence: TGTGCCAGCAGCTCTCATAACCAGGGTCACGAGCAGTACTTC.

The chain joins TRBV7-8 to TRBJ2-2; D is possibly TRBD2 (5 bases). CDR3 length: 14 residues. The V gene's germline CDR1 is SGHVS and CDR2 FQNEAQ. Trimming cost V 2 bases and J 5 bases, with 9 bases left between them. CDR3 loop: CASSLRPGTGELFF. CDR3 sequence (DNA): TGTGCCAGCAGCTTACGTCCGGGGACCGGGGAGCTGTTTTTT. Looking up the rest from reference TRBV7-8 and TRBJ2-2 gives the full variable domain: GAGVSQSPRYKVAKRGQDVALRCDPISGHVSLFWYQQALGQGPEFLTYFQNEAQLDKSGLPSDRFFAERPEGSVSTLKIQRTQQEDSAVYLCASSLRPGTGELFFGEGSRLTVL.